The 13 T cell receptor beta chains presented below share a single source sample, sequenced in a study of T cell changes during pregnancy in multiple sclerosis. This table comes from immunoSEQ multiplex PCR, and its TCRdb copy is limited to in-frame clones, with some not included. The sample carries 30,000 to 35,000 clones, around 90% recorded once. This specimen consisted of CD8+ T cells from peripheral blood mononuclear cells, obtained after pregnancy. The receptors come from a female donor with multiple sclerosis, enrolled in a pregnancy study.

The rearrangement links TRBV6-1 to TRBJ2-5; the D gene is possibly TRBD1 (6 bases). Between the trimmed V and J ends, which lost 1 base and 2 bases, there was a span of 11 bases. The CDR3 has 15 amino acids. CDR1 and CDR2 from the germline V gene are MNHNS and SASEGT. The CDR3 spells CASSEENRAQETQYF. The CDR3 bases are TGTGCCAGCAGTGAAGAGAACAGGGCGCAAGAGACCCAGTACTTC.

In DNA, the CDR3 is TGCGCCAGCAGCTTGTTCGCGACAGGGGGCAATGAGCAGTTCTTC. This codes for CASSLFATGGNEQFF. The chain links TRBV5-1 to TRBJ2-1; 9 bases match TRBD1. Per the germline V gene, CDR1 is SGHRS and CDR2 is YFSETQ. Trimming at V came to 1 base and at J to 6 bases, leaving 5 bases not matched to a gene. The CDR3 is 15 amino acids.

The CDR3 DNA follows: TGTGCCAGCAGCGTAGCTAGCGGGCCTATCGGGGAGCAGTTCTTC. Its protein product is CASSVASGPIGEQFF. This chain connects TRBV9 to TRBJ2-1, with 8 bases lining up with TRBD2. There are 15 residues in the CDR3. Germline V gene lookup returns CDR1 SGDLS and CDR2 YYNGEE. V lost 0 bases to trimming and J lost 10 bases; unmatched junction nucleotides: 9.

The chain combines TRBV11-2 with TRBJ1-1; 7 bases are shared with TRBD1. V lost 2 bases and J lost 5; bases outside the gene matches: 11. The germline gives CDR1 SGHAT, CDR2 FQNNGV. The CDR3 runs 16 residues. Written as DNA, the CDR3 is TGTGCCAGCAGCTTATGGTTTTACAGGGGTGGGACTGAAGCTTTCTTT. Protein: CASSLWFYRGGTEAFF.

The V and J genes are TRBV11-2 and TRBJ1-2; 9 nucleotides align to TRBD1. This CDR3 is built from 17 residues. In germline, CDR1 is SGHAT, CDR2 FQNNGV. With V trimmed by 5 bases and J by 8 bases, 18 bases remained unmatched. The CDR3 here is CASSANPRPDRGVGYTF. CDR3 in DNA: TGTGCCAGCAGCGCAAACCCCCGGCCTGACAGGGGGGTAGGCTACACCTTC.

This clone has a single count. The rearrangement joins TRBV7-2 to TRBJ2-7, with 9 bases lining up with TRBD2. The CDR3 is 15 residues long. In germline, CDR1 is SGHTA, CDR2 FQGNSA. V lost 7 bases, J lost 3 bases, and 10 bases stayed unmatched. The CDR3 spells CASTITGGGGYEQYF. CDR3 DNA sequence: TGTGCCAGCACCATCACCGGCGGGGGGGGCTACGAGCAGTACTTC.

CDR3 in amino acids: CASSETGQGNSPLHF. The CDR3 bases are TGTGCCAGCAGTGAAACTGGACAGGGGAATTCACCCCTCCACTTT. The chain uses TRBV2 and TRBJ1-6; TRBD1 matches at 9 bases. The CDR3 has 15 residues. The V gene's germline CDR1 is SNHLY and CDR2 FYNNEI. V dropped 2 bases and J dropped 7; count of bases not matched to a gene: 3.

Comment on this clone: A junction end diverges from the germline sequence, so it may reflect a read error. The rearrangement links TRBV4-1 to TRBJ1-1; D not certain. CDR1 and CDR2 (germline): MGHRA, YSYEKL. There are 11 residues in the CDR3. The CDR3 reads CASSQGEAAIF. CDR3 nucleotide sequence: TGCGCCAGCAGCCAAGGGGAGGCTGCTATCTTT.

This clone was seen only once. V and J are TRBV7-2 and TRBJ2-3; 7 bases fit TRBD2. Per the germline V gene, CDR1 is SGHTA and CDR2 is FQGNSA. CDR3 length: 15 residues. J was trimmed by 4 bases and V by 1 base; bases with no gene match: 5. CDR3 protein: CASSLVAGEPDTQYF. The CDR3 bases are TGTGCCAGCAGCTTAGTGGCGGGGGAACCAGATACGCAGTATTTT.

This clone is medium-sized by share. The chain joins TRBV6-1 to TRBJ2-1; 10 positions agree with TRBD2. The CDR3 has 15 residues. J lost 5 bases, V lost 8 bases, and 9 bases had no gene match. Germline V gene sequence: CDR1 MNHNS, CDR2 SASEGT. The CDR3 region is CASEASGGSHNEQFF. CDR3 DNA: TGTGCCAGCGAAGCTAGCGGGGGAAGCCACAATGAGCAGTTCTTC.

In nucleotides, the CDR3 is TGTGCCAGCAGTGAATATTTTGGGGGCCACTATGGCTACACCTTC. As protein: CASSEYFGGHYGYTF. This chain joins TRBV25-1 and TRBJ1-2, with D tentatively TRBD1 (6 bases). Germline values: CDR1 MGHDK, CDR2 SYGVNS. V shed 0 bases and J shed 3 bases, with 11 bases lying between them. The CDR3 consists of 15 residues.

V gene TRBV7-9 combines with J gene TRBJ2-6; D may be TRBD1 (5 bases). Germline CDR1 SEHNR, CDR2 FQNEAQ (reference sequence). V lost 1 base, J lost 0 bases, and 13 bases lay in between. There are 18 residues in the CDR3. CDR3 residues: CASSLGRTRASGANVLTF. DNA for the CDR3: TGTGCCAGCAGCTTAGGCCGGACAAGGGCCTCTGGGGCCAACGTCCTGACTTTC.

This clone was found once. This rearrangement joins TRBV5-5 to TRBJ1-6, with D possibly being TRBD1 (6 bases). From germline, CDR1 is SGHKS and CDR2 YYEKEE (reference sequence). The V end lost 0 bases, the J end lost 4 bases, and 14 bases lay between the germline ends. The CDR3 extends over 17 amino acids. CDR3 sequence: CASSLVQGLGYNSPLHF. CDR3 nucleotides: TGTGCCAGCAGCTTGGTTCAGGGGCTGGGGTATAATTCACCCCTCCACTTT.